This T cell receptor beta chain is from a study of shared clonotypes between healthy human individuals. Across the study: Sampling drew on donors who were two women and a few men aged 18 to 49.

The CDR3 has 12 amino acids. Germline loops: CDR1 SEHNR, CDR2 FQNEAQ (reference sequence). V lost 1 base to trimming and J lost 7 bases, with 7 bases between them. The table came from immunoSEQ multiplex PCR; TCRdb's copy has only in-frame clones and leaves some out. The table lists hundreds of thousands of clones, about 90% of them singletons. The naive CD8 fraction comprised CD45RO-negative cells positively selected for CCR7 and excluded terminally differentiated effector memory CD45RA+ cells. This sequence joins TRBV7-9 and TRBJ1-1; TRBD1 is a possible D gene (5 bases). The sample comprised naive CD8+ T cells sorted from blood. The receptor was derived from a man between 25 and 39 years old in good health. This CDR3 is CASSLVTVEAFF. The CDR3 nucleotides are TGTGCCAGCAGCTTAGTGACAGTTGAAGCTTTCTTT.